Listed below are T cell receptor beta chains from one sample, sequenced in a study of identical twins. Each CDR3 protein is one row after TCRdb ran MiXCR on the 5' RACE reads. The sample yields 1.5 million to 2 million distinct CDR3 sequences, roughly a third seen once. Sample: cord blood. Every receptor here comes from a newborn girl in good health. Both conserved end residues are trimmed from each CDR3. Each record gives: V gene, J gene, CDR3 protein.

TRBV2	TRBJ2-2	ASRAYDRGRNTGELF
TRBV3-1	TRBJ2-3	ASSQDPSRGGRTDTQY
TRBV25-1	TRBJ1-2	ASSDLRDRGYGYT
TRBV28	TRBJ2-2	ASSRSNPSGKAGELF
TRBV4-1	TRBJ1-1	ASSQIPGGFGTEAF
TRBV28	TRBJ1-6	ASTRGNSYNSPLH
TRBV6-2/TRBV6-3	TRBJ2-3	ASSSGTSGLGVLTQY
TRBV24-1	TRBJ2-1	ATSDFQGRGQF
TRBV27	TRBJ2-1	ASTTISNEQF
TRBV20-1	TRBJ2-1	SAPGLARLNEQF
TRBV15	TRBJ2-1	ATSGPSGGNNEQF